These 31 T cell receptor beta chains were all obtained from the same sample, sequenced in a study of T cell responses to AZD1222 COVID-19 vaccine. The protocol was immunoSEQ multiplex PCR, while the TCRdb copy is restricted to in-frame clones and leaves out a portion. The data hold fewer than 200,000 clones, with 70% to 90% observed a single time. This specimen was peripheral blood, taken 28 days after the second AZD1222 dose. Receptors originate from an adult who received the AZD1222 COVID-19 vaccine.

This clone appeared a single time. The chain recombines TRBV6-2 or TRBV6-3 with TRBJ1-2; D is possibly TRBD1 (5 bases). The V gene's germline CDR1 is MNHEY and CDR2 SVGEGT. V was clipped by 3 bases and J by 4 bases, with 12 bases between them. The CDR3 extends over 14 amino acids. Written as DNA, the CDR3 is TGTGCCAGCAGTTATGGGACGGAAATCTATGGCTACACCTTC. This encodes CASSYGTEIYGYTF.

The chain has TRBV3-1 (or the pseudogene TRBV3-2) and TRBJ1-1; the match to TRBD1 covers 8 bases. This CDR3 comprises 15 residues. Germline CDR1 is LGHDT and CDR2 is YNNKEL (reference sequence). V lost 4 bases and J lost 2; bases outside the gene matches: 6. The CDR3: CASSPTGAGNTEAFF. The CDR3 region has the DNA TGTGCCAGCAGCCCGACAGGGGCTGGCAACACTGAAGCTTTCTTT.

The CDR3 loop reads CASSLGLGTYEQYF. CDR3 sequence (DNA): TGTGCCAGCAGCTTAGGGCTGGGGACCTACGAGCAGTACTTC. This chain connects TRBV7-8 to TRBJ2-7; no clear D gene. Trimming left V 1 base short and J 2 bases short, with 9 bases between. In germline, CDR1 is SGHVS, CDR2 FQNEAQ. This CDR3 comprises 14 residues.

Note on this clone: Within the sample, other DNA sequences also encode this same CDR3. The chain combines TRBV7-2 with TRBJ1-6; a weak D match, TRBD1 (5 bases). Trimming stripped 0 bases from V and 0 bases from J, with 9 bases between. CDR1 and CDR2 from the germline V gene are SGHTA and FQGNSA. CDR3 size: 17 residues. In nucleotides, the CDR3 is TGTGCCAGCAGCTTAGCGGGGCCCGGCTCCTATAATTCACCCCTCCACTTT. Its translation: CASSLAGPGSYNSPLHF. Using reference TRBV7-2 and TRBJ1-6 for the parts outside the CDR3, the full variable domain is GAGVSQSPSNKVTEKGKDVELRCDPISGHTALYWYRQSLGQGLEFLIYFQGNSAPDKSGLPSDRFSAERTGGSVSTLTIQRTQQEDSAVYLCASSLAGPGSYNSPLHFGNGTRLTVT.

This chain joins TRBV19 and TRBJ1-6; 12 bases match TRBD1. This CDR3 comprises 17 residues. Trimming cost V 7 bases and J 12 bases; bases outside gene matches: 16. Germline V CDR1 and CDR2: LNHDA, SQIVND (reference sequence). The CDR3 region is CASKRGSGQGARGPLHF. The DNA for the CDR3 is TGTGCCAGTAAGCGCGGATCGGGACAGGGGGCCAGGGGACCCCTCCACTTT.

The CDR3 here is CASTPTANEQFF. CDR3 bases: TGTGCCAGCACCCCCACGGCCAATGAGCAGTTCTTC. The rearrangement uses TRBV7-2 and TRBJ2-1, with D unresolved. Germline V gives CDR1 SGHTA, CDR2 FQGNSA. The CDR3 consists of 12 residues. V was shortened by 7 bases and J by 6 bases, with 10 bases between the two germline ends.

This chain uses TRBV19 with TRBJ2-7; TRBD1 aligns across 7 bases. V was clipped by 5 bases and J by 2 bases; unmatched bases: 9. The CDR3 totals 15 residues. CDR1 is LNHDA, CDR2 SQIVND, per germline (reference sequence). In nucleotides, the CDR3 is TGTGCCAGTAGTTCCAGACAGGGAGAGGCCTACGAGCAGTACTTC. It is translated as CASSSRQGEAYEQYF.

The chain has TRBV6-5 and TRBJ2-2, with 10 bases that match TRBD1. Germline CDR1 MNHEY, CDR2 SVGAGI. This CDR3 is built from 14 residues. V was pared by 7 bases and J by 3 bases, with 2 bases of the junction left unmatched. The CDR3 DNA reads as TGTGCCAGCATCGGGACAGGGGACACCGGGGAGCTGTTTTTT. Protein sequence: CASIGTGDTGELFF.

The gene calls are TRBV19 and TRBJ1-2, with D possibly TRBD1 on 5 matching bases. The germline CDR1 and CDR2 sequences are LNHDA and SQIVND (reference sequence). The V and J ends lost 4 bases and 2 bases respectively, with 8 bases between them. This CDR3 is built from 13 residues. The CDR3, as DNA: TGTGCCAGTAGTACAGGGTTAAACTATGGCTACACCTTC. Its translation is CASSTGLNYGYTF.

This chain links TRBV29-1 with TRBJ2-1; D possibly uses TRBD1 or TRBD2 (6 bases each). V gave up 1 base and J gave up 7 bases, with 17 bases separating them. CDR1 and CDR2 (germline): SQVTM, ANQGSEA. This CDR3 has 15 residues. CDR3 bases: TGCAGCGTTGAAGGGTACGGAGGGGGAAGGAATGAGCAGTTCTTC. Protein: CSVEGYGGGRNEQFF.

The V gene is TRBV2, the J gene TRBJ2-7, with D unresolved. V was clipped by 7 bases and J by 0 bases, with 13 bases between them. This CDR3 comprises 14 residues. The germline CDR1 and CDR2 sequences are SNHLY and FYNNEI. The CDR3 coding sequence is TGTGCCAGCAACCCGAAGACGGACTCCTACGAGCAGTACTTC. It codes for CASNPKTDSYEQYF.

The rearrangement links TRBV6-1 to TRBJ1-1, with D perhaps matching TRBD1 (5 bases). This CDR3 has 14 residues. Germline CDR1 reads MNHNS; CDR2 reads SASEGT. Trimming removed 3 bases at V and 4 bases at J, with 12 bases between. Here the CDR3 reads CASSEFRGSTEAFF. CDR3 DNA: TGTGCCAGCAGTGAGTTTCGGGGCTCCACTGAAGCTTTCTTT.

The chain joins TRBV6-5 to TRBJ1-1; 8 bases agree with TRBD1. Per the germline V gene, CDR1 is MNHEY and CDR2 is SVGAGI. Unmatched junction bases numbered 7, after V lost 6 bases and J lost 1 base. This CDR3 contains 15 residues. This chain's CDR3 is CASRRTGTGNTEAFF. CDR3 bases: TGTGCCAGCAGGAGAACCGGGACAGGGAACACTGAAGCTTTCTTT.

In the case of this clone: Other DNA variants within this sample encode the same CDR3. This chain uses TRBV9 with TRBJ2-5, with D perhaps TRBD2 (5 bases). V was clipped by 0 bases and J by 5 bases, with 8 bases between them. The CDR3 consists of 13 residues. The germline CDR1 and CDR2 sequences are SGDLS and YYNGEE. The DNA of the CDR3 is TGTGCCAGCAGCGTAGATACGGGGGAGACCCAGTACTTC. Translated: CASSVDTGETQYF.

The chain employs TRBV6-5 and TRBJ2-7; TRBD1 or TRBD2 may be the D gene (5 bases each). The germline V and J ends were trimmed by 6 bases and 5 bases, with 17 bases remaining between them. Germline V gives CDR1 MNHEY, CDR2 SVGAGI. The CDR3 consists of 14 residues. This CDR3 reads CASSPGQVNHEQYF. The CDR3 nucleotides read TGTGCCAGCAGCCCGGGGCAGGTAAACCACGAGCAGTACTTC.

This clone was seen more than once but under ten times. Other DNA sequences of this sample code for an identical CDR3. V gene TRBV20-1 combines with J gene TRBJ1-3, with no clear D. The V gene lost 6 bases and the J gene lost 4 bases, with 7 bases spanning the gap. The CDR3 is 11 residues long. CDR1 and CDR2 (germline): DFQATT, SNEGSKA (reference sequence). CDR3 in DNA: TGCAGTGCCTCCTCAGGAAACACCATATATTTT. Translating it yields CSASSGNTIYF.

This clone appeared once. The V gene is TRBV3-1 (or the pseudogene TRBV3-2), the J gene TRBJ2-2, with TRBD2 matching 8 bases. J was trimmed by 2 bases and V by 0 bases; bases with no gene match: 5. This CDR3 is built from 17 residues. CDR1 LGHDT and CDR2 YNNKEL come from the germline V gene (reference sequence). In nucleotides, the CDR3 is TGTGCCAGCAGCCAAGAGTCCGGGGGGGCCAACACCGGGGAGCTGTTTTTT. It codes for CASSQESGGANTGELFF.

The chain employs TRBV6-5 and TRBJ1-2; D gene uncertain. Germline-derived CDR1 and CDR2 are MNHEY and SVGAGI. The CDR3 has 14 amino acids. Deletions cut 6 bases from V and 4 bases from J, with 15 bases between. The CDR3 sequence is CASRVTIRAYGYTF. CDR3 DNA: TGTGCCAGCAGGGTGACTATTCGGGCCTATGGCTACACCTTC.

The chain employs TRBV10-1 and TRBJ2-7; 10 nucleotides match TRBD1. Germline CDR1 reads WNHNN; CDR2 reads SYGVQD (reference sequence). The J segment lost 7 bases and the V segment lost 4 bases, leaving 13 bases of the junction unmatched. This CDR3 has 16 residues. CDR3: CASSGSPGTGVFEQYF. In DNA, the CDR3 is TGCGCCAGCAGTGGGTCACCCGGGACAGGGGTTTTTGAGCAGTACTTC.

The chain couples TRBV5-5 to TRBJ1-1; D may be TRBD1 (6 bases). CDR1 SGHKS and CDR2 YYEKEE come from the germline V gene (reference sequence). This CDR3 has 16 amino acids. Trimming shortened V by 4 bases and J by 7 bases, and 23 bases separated the two germline ends. The CDR3 loop is CASSLARDKGLSEAFF. CDR3 DNA: TGTGCCAGCAGCCTTGCCCGGGACAAGGGTTTGAGTGAAGCTTTCTTT.

The V call is TRBV13, the J call TRBJ2-1; D uncertain. The germline V gene encodes CDR1 PRHDT and CDR2 FYEKMQ (reference sequence). The V gene lost 9 bases and the J gene lost 6 bases, with 15 bases spanning the gap. The CDR3 contains 13 residues. CDR3 sequence (DNA): TGTGCCAGTAGGTCAAAACCCTCCAATGAGCAGTTCTTC. This gives the protein CASRSKPSNEQFF. Supplemented by reference TRBV13 and TRBJ2-1, the full variable domain reads AAGVIQSPRHLIKEKRETATLKCYPIPRHDTVYWYQQGPGQDPQFLISFYEKMQSDKGSIPDRFSAQQFSDYHSELNMSSLELGDSALYFCASRSKPSNEQFFGPGTRLTVL.

V gene TRBV6-2 or TRBV6-3 combines with J gene TRBJ1-2; the D gene is possibly TRBD1 (5 bases). From germline, CDR1 is MNHEY and CDR2 SVGEGT. The CDR3 runs to 13 residues. With 6 bases removed from V and 6 bases from J, the gap between germline ends came to 14 bases. CDR3 region: CASSGQGKNGYTF. CDR3 coding DNA: TGTGCCAGCAGCGGTCAGGGCAAGAATGGCTACACCTTC.

The gene calls are TRBV3-1 (or the pseudogene TRBV3-2) and TRBJ2-3, with D perhaps matching TRBD2 (5 bases). The V end was cut by 4 bases, the J end by 0 bases, with 20 bases between. Germline V gives CDR1 LGHDT, CDR2 YNNKEL (reference sequence). This CDR3 has 18 amino acids. CDR3 in DNA: TGTGCCAGCAGCCCCTCTCTTCTAGCCCCCACGAGCACAGATACGCAGTATTTT. As protein: CASSPSLLAPTSTDTQYF.

A single count supports this clone. The chain uses TRBV30 and TRBJ2-3; 9 bases fit TRBD2. The CDR3 runs to 16 residues. Trimming cost V 3 bases and J 3 bases; bases outside gene matches: 10. Germline V CDR1 and CDR2: GTSNPN, SVGIG (reference sequence). The CDR3 protein is CAWSGKGAGGTDTQYF. CDR3 bases: TGTGCCTGGAGCGGCAAGGGAGCGGGGGGAACAGATACGCAGTATTTT.

The DNA for the CDR3 is TGTGCCACCAGTGATTTGCAGGGGACGCGCGAGACGCAGTATTTT. Translated: CATSDLQGTRETQYF. The V gene is TRBV24-1, the J gene TRBJ2-3, with a tentative D call TRBD1 (6 bases). The CDR3 has 15 amino acids. CDR1 and CDR2 from the germline V gene are KGHDR and SFDVKD. Trimming cost V 0 bases and J 9 bases, with 15 bases left between them.

The CDR3 protein is CASRRDTNTEAFF. In DNA form, the CDR3 reads TGTGCCAGCAGACGCGACACGAACACTGAAGCTTTCTTT. V gene TRBV6-5 combines with J gene TRBJ1-1; D gene uncertain. This CDR3 is built from 13 residues. Germline assignment: CDR1 MNHEY and CDR2 SVGAGI. Deletions cut 6 bases from V and 1 base from J, with 9 bases between.

This clone has just one count. This chain joins TRBV29-1 and TRBJ2-1; D assignment may be TRBD1 or TRBD2 (5 bases each). CDR1 is SQVTM, CDR2 ANQGSEA, per germline. The V end was cut by 2 bases, the J end by 6 bases, with 14 bases between. CDR3 length: 14 amino acids. The CDR3 reads CSVERGYEGNEQFF. The CDR3 DNA sequence: TGCAGCGTTGAACGGGGCTACGAGGGCAATGAGCAGTTCTTC.

The chain employs TRBV2 and TRBJ2-7; the D gene is possibly TRBD1 (6 bases). The CDR3 covers 16 residues. Germline V gene data show CDR1 as SNHLY and CDR2 as FYNNEI. V shed 3 bases and J shed 2 bases, with 17 bases lying between them. For the CDR3, the DNA is TGTGCCAGCAGTGACAAGAGGGCAGGGGCCACCTACGAGCAGTACTTC. This translates into CASSDKRAGATYEQYF.

This clone was seen just once. The genes are TRBV28 and TRBJ2-7, with no clear D. This CDR3 is 13 amino acids long. V lost 2 bases to trimming and J lost 1 base, with 6 bases between them. Germline CDR1 is MDHEN and CDR2 is SYDVKM. CDR3 nucleotides: TGTGCCAGCAGTTTAGTACAGTCCTACGAGCAGTACTTC. Its translation is CASSLVQSYEQYF.

V and J are TRBV28 and TRBJ1-1; D not resolved. The CDR3 runs 15 residues. V dropped 5 bases and J dropped 7 bases, with 20 bases sitting between them. The germline CDR1 and CDR2 sequences are MDHEN and SYDVKM. The DNA for the CDR3 is TGTGCCAGCAGTCTCAGGACGTCTAGAGCTATTGAAGCTTTCTTT. This gives the protein CASSLRTSRAIEAFF.

The gene calls are TRBV5-1 and TRBJ1-4, with D perhaps matching TRBD1 (6 bases). The V and J ends lost 4 bases and 2 bases respectively, with 12 bases between them. The CDR3 consists of 15 residues. Germline V CDR1 and CDR2: SGHRS, YFSETQ. CDR3 in DNA: TGCGCCAGCAGCGAAGGACAGTTGACTAATGAAAAACTGTTTTTT. Its translation is CASSEGQLTNEKLFF.